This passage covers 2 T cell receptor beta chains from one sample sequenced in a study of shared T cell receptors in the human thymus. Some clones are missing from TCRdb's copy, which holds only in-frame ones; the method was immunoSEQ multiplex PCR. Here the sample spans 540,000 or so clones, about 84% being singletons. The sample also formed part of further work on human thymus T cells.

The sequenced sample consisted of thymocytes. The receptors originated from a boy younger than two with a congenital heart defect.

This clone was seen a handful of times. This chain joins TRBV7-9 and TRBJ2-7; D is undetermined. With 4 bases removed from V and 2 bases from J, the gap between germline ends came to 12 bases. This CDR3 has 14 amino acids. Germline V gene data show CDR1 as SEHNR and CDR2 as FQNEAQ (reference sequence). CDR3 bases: TGTGCCAGCAGCTCGCCACGGGTGCCCTACGAGCAGTACTTC. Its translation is CASSSPRVPYEQYF.

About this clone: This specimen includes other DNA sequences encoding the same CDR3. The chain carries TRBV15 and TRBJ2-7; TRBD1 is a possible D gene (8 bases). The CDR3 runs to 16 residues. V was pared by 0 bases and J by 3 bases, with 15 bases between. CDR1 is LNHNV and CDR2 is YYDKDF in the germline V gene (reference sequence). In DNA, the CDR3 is TGTGCCACCAGCAGAGATTTAAACAGGGGGGGCTACGAGCAGTACTTC. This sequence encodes CATSRDLNRGGYEQYF.